This paragraph covers one T cell receptor beta chain sequence. The antigen remains unidentified. This CDR3 has 11 residues. Trimming left V 5 bases short and J 1 base short, with 6 bases between. CDR1 and CDR2 (germline): DFQATT, SNEGSKA (reference sequence). Pooling covered second doses at about 4 or about 12 weeks. These data are taken from a study of T cell responses to AZD1222 COVID-19 vaccine. General study results and limits: The study sampled repertoires only after the peak T cell response. Clonal diversity was possibly underestimated; the donors were predominantly white British and more often female. Among those given AZD1222, only five or six were seropositive at baseline.

Repertoires were generated with immunoSEQ multiplex PCR, while TCRdb's copy carries only in-frame clones and drops some. The profile covers 70,000 or so clones, with roughly 80% appearing a single time and about 23% taken by the ten largest. The V gene is TRBV20-1, the J gene TRBJ2-7, with a tentative D call TRBD1 (6 bases). This TCR came from an adult who received the AZD1222 COVID-19 vaccine. The specimen comprised peripheral blood, sampled 28 days after the second AZD1222 dose. CDR3 protein: CSAGQSYEQYF. The CDR3 DNA is TGCAGTGCTGGACAGTCCTACGAGCAGTACTTC.